This T cell receptor (beta chain) was identified in a study of blood T cell repertoires in COVID-19. Study-level information: Acute and convalescent COVID-19 specimens originated in the United States, Italy and Spain. Sources were T cells, B-cell-depleted T cells, or PBMCs; the material itself was cDNA or gDNA.

Authors' processing steps: Reference gene primer amplification yielded estimated nucleated cell counts. Assay used: immunoSEQ multiplex PCR; TCRdb lists only in-frame clones, some missing. From that table come the V and J calls and clone size; the DNA was used to work out D and trimming. The sample includes around 100,000 clones, approximately 90% seen only once; the top ten take approximately 2.2%. The clonotype comes from a human donor with active COVID-19. The donor label of this sample is uncertain. Specimen: peripheral blood.

As DNA, the CDR3 is TGTGCCAGCAGCGGGGACAGGGTACGGAAGCAGCCCCAGCATTTT. It codes for CASSGDRVRKQPQHF. The chain carries TRBV2 and TRBJ1-5, with 9 bases identical to TRBD1. V lost 6 bases to trimming and J lost 7 bases; unmatched junction nucleotides: 10. This CDR3 has 15 amino acids. Per germline, CDR1 SNHLY and CDR2 FYNNEI.